The rows below give T cell receptor beta chains drawn from one sample of a study of T-cell memory formation after mild COVID-19. TCRdb itself ran the 5' RACE reads through MiXCR, one entry per CDR3 protein. The table has 110,000 or so distinct CDR3 sequences, about a fifth seen once; the top ten hold approximately 40%. The specimen was PBMCs or a T cell subset sorted from them (not recorded which). The receptor set was obtained from a man younger than 30 who had mild COVID-19 (a few samples of this study predate the infection). Cell type and time point are not known. Both conserved end residues are trimmed from each CDR3.

J: TRBJ2-3; V: TRBV29-1; CDR3: SVEGGLDNTQY
J: TRBJ2-4; V: TRBV20-1; CDR3: SATMGRAKNIQY
J: TRBJ2-3; V: TRBV11-2; CDR3: ASSFSGGISTDTQY
J: TRBJ1-1; V: TRBV12-3/TRBV12-4; CDR3: ASSNTRNTEAF
J: TRBJ2-1; V: TRBV6-5; CDR3: ASSYFYQSGRGNEQF
J: TRBJ2-3; V: TRBV28; CDR3: ASRKDRARFTDTQY
J: TRBJ2-5; V: TRBV9; CDR3: ASSGWRETQY
J: TRBJ2-4; V: TRBV20-1; CDR3: SALGQGNIQY
J: TRBJ2-3; V: TRBV20-1; CDR3: SGWTASTDTQY
J: TRBJ2-3; V: TRBV6-5; CDR3: ASNPMAGGPPDTQY
J: TRBJ2-1; V: TRBV7-6; CDR3: ASSFDRSSDEQF
J: TRBJ2-2; V: TRBV9; CDR3: ASSGYGQHLRTGELF
J: TRBJ2-3; V: TRBV6-5; CDR3: ASSYSSGGSTDTQY
J: TRBJ1-2; V: TRBV12-3/TRBV12-4; CDR3: ASSWTEQGYT
J: TRBJ1-6; V: TRBV14; CDR3: ASSHHPSGPSTVSPLH
J: TRBJ2-7; V: TRBV19; CDR3: ASSIQGNEQY
J: TRBJ2-1; V: TRBV27; CDR3: ASSLWAGGPISNEQF
J: TRBJ1-1; V: TRBV5-6; CDR3: ASSFEGYTEAF
J: TRBJ2-1; V: TRBV6-4; CDR3: ASSVKAGGQDEQF
J: TRBJ2-5; V: TRBV6-2/TRBV6-3; CDR3: ASSRDPETQY
J: TRBJ2-1; V: TRBV4-2; CDR3: ASSQDGTSGYNEQF
J: TRBJ2-3; V: TRBV20-1; CDR3: SAHGLARGTDTQY
J: TRBJ1-1; V: TRBV7-9; CDR3: ASSAYRGMNTEAF
J: TRBJ1-2; V: TRBV12-5; CDR3: ASGLTGDGDGDRYGYT
J: TRBJ2-5; V: TRBV7-9; CDR3: ASSWGGGETQY
J: TRBJ1-5; V: TRBV5-6; CDR3: ASSWSRDRVGQPQH
J: TRBJ1-2; V: TRBV4-1; CDR3: ASSQDGRTAYGYT
J: TRBJ2-3; V: TRBV6-5; CDR3: ASSDWDTQY
J: TRBJ2-7; V: TRBV20-1; CDR3: SARERRTGIT
J: TRBJ2-1; V: TRBV6-2/TRBV6-3; CDR3: ASSYVRQDNEQF
J: TRBJ2-2; V: TRBV10-2; CDR3: ASSDKGRVNTGELF
J: TRBJ1-5; V: TRBV7-8; CDR3: ASSTGQHLQPQH
J: TRBJ2-1; V: TRBV4-1; CDR3: ASSQGLAGVPRDEQF
J: TRBJ2-2; V: TRBV6-5; CDR3: ASRQGGTGELF
J: TRBJ2-7; V: TRBV7-9; CDR3: ASSFGTKYYEQY
J: TRBJ2-3; V: TRBV9; CDR3: ASSVEWGGTDTQY
J: TRBJ2-7; V: TRBV7-8; CDR3: ASSSSRVGYEQY
J: TRBJ2-7; V: TRBV4-1; CDR3: ASSQGQGWWEQY
J: TRBJ2-1; V: TRBV4-3; CDR3: ASSQGLGLSTNEQF
J: TRBJ2-5; V: TRBV11-2; CDR3: ASSLGVGDQETQY